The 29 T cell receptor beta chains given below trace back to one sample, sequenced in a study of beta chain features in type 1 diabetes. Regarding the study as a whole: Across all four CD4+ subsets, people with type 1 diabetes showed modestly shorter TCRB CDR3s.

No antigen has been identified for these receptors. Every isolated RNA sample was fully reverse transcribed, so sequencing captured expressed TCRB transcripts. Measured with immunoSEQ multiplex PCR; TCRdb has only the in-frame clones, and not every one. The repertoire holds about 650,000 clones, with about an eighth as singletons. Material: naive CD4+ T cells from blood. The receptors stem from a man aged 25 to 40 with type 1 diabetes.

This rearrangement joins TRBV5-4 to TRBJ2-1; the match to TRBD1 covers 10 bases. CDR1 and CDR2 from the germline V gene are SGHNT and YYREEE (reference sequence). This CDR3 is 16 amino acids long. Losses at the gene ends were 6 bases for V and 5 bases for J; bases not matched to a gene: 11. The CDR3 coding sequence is TGTGCCAGCACTTCCACCGACAGGGGGCAGGACAATGAGCAGTTCTTC. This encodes CASTSTDRGQDNEQFF.

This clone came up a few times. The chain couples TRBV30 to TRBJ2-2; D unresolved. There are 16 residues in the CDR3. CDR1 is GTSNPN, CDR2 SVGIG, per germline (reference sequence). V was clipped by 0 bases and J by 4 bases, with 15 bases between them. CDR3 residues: CAWSVPPSARTGELFF. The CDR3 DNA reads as TGTGCCTGGAGTGTACCCCCCTCGGCCCGCACCGGGGAGCTGTTTTTT. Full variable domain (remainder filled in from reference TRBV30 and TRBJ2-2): SQTIHQWPATLVQPVGSPLSLECTVEGTSNPNLYWYRQAAGRGLQLLFYSVGIGQISSEVPQNLSASRPQDRQFILSSKKLLLSDSGFYLCAWSVPPSARTGELFFGEGSRLTVL.

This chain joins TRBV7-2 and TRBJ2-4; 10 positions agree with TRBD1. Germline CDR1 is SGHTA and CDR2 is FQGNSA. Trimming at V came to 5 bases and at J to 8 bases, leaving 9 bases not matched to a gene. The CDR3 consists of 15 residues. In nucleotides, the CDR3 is TGTGCCAGCAGCGCCGGGACAGGGGTTGTTGACATTCAGTACTTC. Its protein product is CASSAGTGVVDIQYF.

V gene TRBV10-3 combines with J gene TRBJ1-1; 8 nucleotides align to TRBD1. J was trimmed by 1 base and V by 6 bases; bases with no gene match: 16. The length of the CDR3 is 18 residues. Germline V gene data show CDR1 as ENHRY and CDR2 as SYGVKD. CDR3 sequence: CAISLQGDTRFTNTEAFF. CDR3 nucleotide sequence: TGTGCCATCAGCCTACAGGGGGATACCCGTTTTACGAACACTGAAGCTTTCTTT.

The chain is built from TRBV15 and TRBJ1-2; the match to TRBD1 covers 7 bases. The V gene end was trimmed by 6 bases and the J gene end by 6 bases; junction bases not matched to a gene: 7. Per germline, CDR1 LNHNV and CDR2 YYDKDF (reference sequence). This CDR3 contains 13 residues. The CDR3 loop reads CATSRRGQNGYTF. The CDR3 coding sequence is TGTGCCACCAGTAGAAGGGGGCAGAATGGCTACACCTTC. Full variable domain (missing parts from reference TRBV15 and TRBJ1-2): DAMVIQNPRYQVTQFGKPVTLSCSQTLNHNVMYWYQQKSSQAPKLLFHYYDKDFNNEADTPDNFQSRRPNTSFCFLDIRSPGLGDTAMYLCATSRRGQNGYTFGSGTRLTVV.

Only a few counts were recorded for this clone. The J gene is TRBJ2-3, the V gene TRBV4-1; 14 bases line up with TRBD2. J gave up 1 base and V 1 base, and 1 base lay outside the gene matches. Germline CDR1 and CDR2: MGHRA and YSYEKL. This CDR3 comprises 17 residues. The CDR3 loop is CASSQVGLAGGTDTQYF. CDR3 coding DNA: TGCGCCAGCAGCCAAGTGGGACTAGCGGGAGGCACAGATACGCAGTATTTT.

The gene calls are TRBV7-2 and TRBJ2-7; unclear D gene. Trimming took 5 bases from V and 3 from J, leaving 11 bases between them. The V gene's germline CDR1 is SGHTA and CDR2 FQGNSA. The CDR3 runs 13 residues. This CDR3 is CASSPHSFYEQYF. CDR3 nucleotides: TGTGCCAGCAGCCCTCACTCGTTCTACGAGCAGTACTTC. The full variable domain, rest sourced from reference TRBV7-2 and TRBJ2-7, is GAGVSQSPSNKVTEKGKDVELRCDPISGHTALYWYRQSLGQGLEFLIYFQGNSAPDKSGLPSDRFSAERTGGSVSTLTIQRTQQEDSAVYLCASSPHSFYEQYFGPGTRLTVT.

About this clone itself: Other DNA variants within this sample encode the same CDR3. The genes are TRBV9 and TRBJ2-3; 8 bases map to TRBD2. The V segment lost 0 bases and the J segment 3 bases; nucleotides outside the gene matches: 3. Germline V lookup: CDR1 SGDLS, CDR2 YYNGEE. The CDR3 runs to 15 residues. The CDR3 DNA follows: TGTGCCAGCAGCGTAGGAGGCGGGGGGACAGATACGCAGTATTTT. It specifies CASSVGGGGTDTQYF.

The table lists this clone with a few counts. As DNA, the CDR3 is TGTGCCAGCAGTGGCCCGGGAGACTCCTATGGCTACACCTTC. Translating gives CASSGPGDSYGYTF. The chain uses TRBV25-1 and TRBJ1-2; D ambiguous. Germline CDR1 is MGHDK and CDR2 is SYGVNS. This CDR3 comprises 14 residues. The V end was cut by 4 bases, the J end by 4 bases, with 13 bases between.

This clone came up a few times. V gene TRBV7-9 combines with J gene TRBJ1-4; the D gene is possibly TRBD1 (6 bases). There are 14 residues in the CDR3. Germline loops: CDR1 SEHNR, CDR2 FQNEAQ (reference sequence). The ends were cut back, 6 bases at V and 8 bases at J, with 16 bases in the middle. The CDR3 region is CASRAGPQGEKLFF. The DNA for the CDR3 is TGTGCCAGCAGGGCCGGGCCTCAGGGGGAAAAACTGTTTTTT.

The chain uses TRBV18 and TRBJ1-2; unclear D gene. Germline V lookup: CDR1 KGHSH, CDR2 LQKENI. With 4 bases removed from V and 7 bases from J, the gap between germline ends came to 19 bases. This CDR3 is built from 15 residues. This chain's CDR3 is CASSLQDAGSFGYTF. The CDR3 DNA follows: TGTGCCAGCTCACTGCAAGACGCTGGGTCCTTTGGCTACACCTTC.

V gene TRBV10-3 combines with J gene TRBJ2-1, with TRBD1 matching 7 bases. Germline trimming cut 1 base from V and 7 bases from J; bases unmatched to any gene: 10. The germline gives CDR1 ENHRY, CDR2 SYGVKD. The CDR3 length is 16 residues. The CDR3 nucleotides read TGTGCCATCAGTGAGTTTGGACAGGTGGTGGCAAATGAGCAGTTCTTC. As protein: CAISEFGQVVANEQFF.

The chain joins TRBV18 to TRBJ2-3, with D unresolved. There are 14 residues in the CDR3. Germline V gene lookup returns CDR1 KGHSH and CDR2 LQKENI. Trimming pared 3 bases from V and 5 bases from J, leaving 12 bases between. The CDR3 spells CASSPQWLGDTQYF. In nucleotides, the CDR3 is TGTGCCAGCTCACCTCAGTGGCTTGGAGATACGCAGTATTTT.

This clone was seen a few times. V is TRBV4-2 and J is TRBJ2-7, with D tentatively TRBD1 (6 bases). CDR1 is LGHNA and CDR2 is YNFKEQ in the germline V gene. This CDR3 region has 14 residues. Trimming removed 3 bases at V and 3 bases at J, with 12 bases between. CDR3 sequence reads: CASSQHRDYYEQYF. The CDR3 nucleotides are TGTGCCAGCAGCCAGCACAGGGATTACTACGAGCAGTACTTC.

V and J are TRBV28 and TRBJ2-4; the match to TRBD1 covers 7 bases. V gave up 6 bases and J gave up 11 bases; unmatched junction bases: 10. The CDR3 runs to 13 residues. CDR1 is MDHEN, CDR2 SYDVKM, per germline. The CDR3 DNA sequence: TGTGCCAGCAGGGGGACAGCCTTTAGTGTTCAGTACTTC. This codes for CASRGTAFSVQYF.

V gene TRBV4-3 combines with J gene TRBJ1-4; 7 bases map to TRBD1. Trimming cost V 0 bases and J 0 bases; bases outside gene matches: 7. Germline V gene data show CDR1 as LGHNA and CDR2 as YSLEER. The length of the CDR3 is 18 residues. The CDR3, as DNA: TGCGCCAGCAGCCAAGATAGCGACAGGGTTGCAACTAATGAAAAACTGTTTTTT. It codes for CASSQDSDRVATNEKLFF.

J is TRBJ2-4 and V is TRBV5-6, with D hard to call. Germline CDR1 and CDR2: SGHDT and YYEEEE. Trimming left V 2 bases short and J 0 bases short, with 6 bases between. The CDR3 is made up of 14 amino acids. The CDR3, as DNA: TGTGCCAGCAGCTTCACAGTAGCCAAAAACATTCAGTACTTC. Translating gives CASSFTVAKNIQYF. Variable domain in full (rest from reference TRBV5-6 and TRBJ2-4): DAGVTQSPTHLIKTRGQQVTLRCSPKSGHDTVSWYQQALGQGPQFIFQYYEEEERQRGNFPDRFSGHQFPNYSSELNVNALLLGDSALYLCASSFTVAKNIQYFGAGTRLSVL.

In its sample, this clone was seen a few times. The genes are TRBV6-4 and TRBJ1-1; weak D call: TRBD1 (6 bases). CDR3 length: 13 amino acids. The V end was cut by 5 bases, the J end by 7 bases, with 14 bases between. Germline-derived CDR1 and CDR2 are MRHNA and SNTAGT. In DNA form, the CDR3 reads TGTGCCAGCAGTCGTCAGCAGGACAGTGAAGCTTTCTTT. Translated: CASSRQQDSEAFF.

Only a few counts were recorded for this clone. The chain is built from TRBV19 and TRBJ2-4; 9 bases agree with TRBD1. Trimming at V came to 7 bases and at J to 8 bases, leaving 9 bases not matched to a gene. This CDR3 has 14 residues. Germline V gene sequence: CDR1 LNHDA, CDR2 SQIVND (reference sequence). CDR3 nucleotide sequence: TGTGCCAGTACCCTGGGACAGGGCAGGGACATTCAGTACTTC. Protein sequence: CASTLGQGRDIQYF.

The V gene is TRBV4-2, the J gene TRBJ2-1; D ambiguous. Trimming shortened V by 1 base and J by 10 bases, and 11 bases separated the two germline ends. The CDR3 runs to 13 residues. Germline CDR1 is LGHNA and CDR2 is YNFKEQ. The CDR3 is CASSQAGSQEQFF. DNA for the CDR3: TGTGCCAGCAGCCAAGCTGGTAGCCAGGAGCAGTTCTTC.

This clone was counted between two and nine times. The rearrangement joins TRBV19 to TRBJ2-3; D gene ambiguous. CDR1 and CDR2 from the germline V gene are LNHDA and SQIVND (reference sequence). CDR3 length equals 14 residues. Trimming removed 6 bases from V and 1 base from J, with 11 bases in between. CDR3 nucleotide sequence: TGTGCCAGTAGCCTACTTAGAGGCACAGATACGCAGTATTTT. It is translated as CASSLLRGTDTQYF.

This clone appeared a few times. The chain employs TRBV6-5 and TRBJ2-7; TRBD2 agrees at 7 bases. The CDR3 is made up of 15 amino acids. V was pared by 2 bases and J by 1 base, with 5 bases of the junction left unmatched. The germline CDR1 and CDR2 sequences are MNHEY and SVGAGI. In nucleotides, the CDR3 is TGTGCCAGCAGTTACCAGTGGCGGGGGTCCTACGAGCAGTACTTC. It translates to CASSYQWRGSYEQYF.

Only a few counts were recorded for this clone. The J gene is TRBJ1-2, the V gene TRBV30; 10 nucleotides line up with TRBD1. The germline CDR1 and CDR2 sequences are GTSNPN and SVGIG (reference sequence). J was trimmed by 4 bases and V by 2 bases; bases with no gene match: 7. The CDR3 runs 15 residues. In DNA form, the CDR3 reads TGTGCCTGGAGTCCCGGGACAGGGGTAGGCTATGGCTACACCTTC. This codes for CAWSPGTGVGYGYTF. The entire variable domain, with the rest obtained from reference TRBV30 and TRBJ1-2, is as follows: SQTIHQWPATLVQPVGSPLSLECTVEGTSNPNLYWYRQAAGRGLQLLFYSVGIGQISSEVPQNLSASRPQDRQFILSSKKLLLSDSGFYLCAWSPGTGVGYGYTFGSGTRLTVV.

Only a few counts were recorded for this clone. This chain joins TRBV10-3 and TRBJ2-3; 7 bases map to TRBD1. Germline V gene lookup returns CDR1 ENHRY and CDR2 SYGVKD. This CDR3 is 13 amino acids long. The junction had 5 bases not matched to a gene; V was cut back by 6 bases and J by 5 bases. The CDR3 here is CAIRRGLGDTQYF. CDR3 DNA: TGTGCCATCAGGAGGGGGCTCGGAGATACGCAGTATTTT.

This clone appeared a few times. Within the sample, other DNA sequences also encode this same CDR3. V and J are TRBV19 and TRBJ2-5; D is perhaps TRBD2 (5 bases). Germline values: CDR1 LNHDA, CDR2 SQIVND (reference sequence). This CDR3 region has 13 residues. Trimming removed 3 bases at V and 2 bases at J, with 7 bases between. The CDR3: CASSIRGQETQYF. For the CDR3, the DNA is TGTGCCAGTAGTATTCGGGGACAAGAGACCCAGTACTTC.

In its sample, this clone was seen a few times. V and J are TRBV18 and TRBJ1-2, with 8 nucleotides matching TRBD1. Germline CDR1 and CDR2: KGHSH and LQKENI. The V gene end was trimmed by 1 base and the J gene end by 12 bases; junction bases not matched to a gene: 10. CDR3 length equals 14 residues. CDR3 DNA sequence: TGTGCCAGCTCACCACTAGGACAGGGAGGGGACGACACCTTC. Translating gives CASSPLGQGGDDTF.

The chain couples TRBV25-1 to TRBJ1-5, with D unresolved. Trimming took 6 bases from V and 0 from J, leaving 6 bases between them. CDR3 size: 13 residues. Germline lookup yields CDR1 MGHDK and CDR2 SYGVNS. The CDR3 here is CASRVYSNQPQHF. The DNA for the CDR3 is TGTGCCAGCAGGGTGTATAGCAATCAGCCCCAGCATTTT.

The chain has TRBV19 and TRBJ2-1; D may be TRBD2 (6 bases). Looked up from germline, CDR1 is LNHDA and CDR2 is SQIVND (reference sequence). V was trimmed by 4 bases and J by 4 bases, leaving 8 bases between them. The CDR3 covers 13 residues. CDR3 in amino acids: CASSSGNYNEQFF. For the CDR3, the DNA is TGTGCCAGTAGTAGCGGGAATTACAATGAGCAGTTCTTC.

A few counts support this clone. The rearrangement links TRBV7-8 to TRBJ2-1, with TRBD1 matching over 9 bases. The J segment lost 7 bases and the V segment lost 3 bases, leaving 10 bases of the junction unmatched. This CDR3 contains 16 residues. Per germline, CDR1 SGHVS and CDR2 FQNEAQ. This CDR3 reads CASSFRPGQGLNEQFF. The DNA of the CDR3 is TGTGCCAGCAGCTTCAGACCGGGACAGGGATTGAATGAGCAGTTCTTC.